The 14 T cell receptor beta chains below were found in one sample sequenced in a study of Ad26.COV2.S vaccination and SARS-CoV-2 variants. Treatment denoted: around 19 received Ad26.COV2.S at low or high dose, single or two shots; several received placebo; per-sample allocation not given. Samples came from day 63 after the first vaccine or placebo injection. Profiled with immunoSEQ multiplex PCR; TCRdb holds only in-frame clones, not every one. This table has more than 300,000 clones, 70% to 90% appearing once. Source: peripheral blood, taken in a trial of Ad26.COV2.S vaccine versus placebo. All receptors derive from a person aged 18-60 years who received the Ad26.COV2.S COVID-19 vaccine or a placebo.

On this clone itself: Its ends do not fully match the called genes, so a read error is possible. The J gene is TRBJ2-5, the V gene TRBV7-9, with 10 bases aligning to TRBD2. The CDR3 sequence is 14 residues long. The germline gives CDR1 SEHNR, CDR2 FQNEAQ (reference sequence). The CDR3 bases are TGTGCCAGCAGCGTAGCGGGGGGAAAAGAGACCCAGTACTTC. Its protein is CASSVAGGKETQYF. Variable domain in full (rest from reference TRBV7-9 and TRBJ2-5): DTGVSQNPRHKITKRGQNVTFRCDPISEHNRLYWYRQTLGQGPEFLTYFQNEAQLEKSRLLSDRFSAERPKGSFSTLEIQRTEQGDSAMYLCASSVAGGKETQYFGPGTRLLVL.

The chain couples TRBV28 to TRBJ1-1, with 7 bases fitting TRBD1. Trimming at V came to 6 bases and at J to 1 base, leaving 11 bases not matched to a gene. The CDR3 runs 16 residues. CDR1 and CDR2 from the germline V gene are MDHEN and SYDVKM. The CDR3 here is CASSKTGRTQNTEAFF. DNA of the CDR3: TGTGCCAGCAGCAAGACAGGGAGAACTCAGAACACTGAAGCTTTCTTT. The entire variable domain, with the rest obtained from reference TRBV28 and TRBJ1-1, is as follows: DVKVTQSSRYLVKRTGEKVFLECVQDMDHENMFWYRQDPGLGLRLIYFSYDVKMKEKGDIPEGYSVSREKKERFSLILESASTNQTSMYLCASSKTGRTQNTEAFFGQGTRLTVV.

The chain combines TRBV7-9 with TRBJ2-3; TRBD2 is a possible D gene (6 bases). This CDR3 spans 17 amino acids. Germline V gene data show CDR1 as SEHNR and CDR2 as FQNEAQ (reference sequence). The V gene lost 5 bases and the J gene lost 0 bases, with 18 bases spanning the gap. CDR3 in amino acids: CASSRLGLARSTDTQYF. CDR3 coding DNA: TGTGCCAGCAGCAGACTAGGGCTAGCGCGCAGCACAGATACGCAGTATTTT.

The rearrangement joins TRBV5-1 to TRBJ1-2; 9 bases match TRBD1. Germline CDR1 reads SGHRS; CDR2 reads YFSETQ. The CDR3 extends over 17 amino acids. Trimming cost V 0 bases and J 6 bases; bases outside gene matches: 12. The chain's CDR3 is CASSLGLGTGWLDGYTF. The CDR3, as DNA: TGCGCCAGCAGCTTGGGTTTGGGGACAGGGTGGCTGGATGGCTACACCTTC. Full variable domain (rest looked up from reference TRBV5-1 and TRBJ1-2): KAGVTQTPRYLIKTRGQQVTLSCSPISGHRSVSWYQQTPGQGLQFLFEYFSETQRNKGNFPGRFSGRQFSNSRSEMNVSTLELGDSALYLCASSLGLGTGWLDGYTFGSGTRLTVV.

CDR3 sequence (DNA): TGTGCCAGTAGCCGGGGGGCGGATCAGCCCCAGCATTTT. This translates into CASSRGADQPQHF. The chain couples TRBV19 to TRBJ1-5; TRBD1 might be the D (6 bases). Germline V CDR1 and CDR2: LNHDA, SQIVND (reference sequence). The V end lost 6 bases, the J end lost 5 bases, and 11 bases lay between the germline ends. This CDR3 comprises 13 residues.

This rearrangement joins TRBV19 to TRBJ2-1, with D perhaps matching TRBD1 (5 bases). CDR1 LNHDA and CDR2 SQIVND come from the germline V gene (reference sequence). Trimming removed 1 base at V and 9 bases at J, with 7 bases between. The CDR3 loop spans 12 amino acids. The CDR3 spells CASSIARAEQFF. The CDR3, as DNA: TGTGCCAGTAGTATAGCCAGGGCTGAGCAGTTCTTC.

This chain joins TRBV5-8 and TRBJ2-7, with TRBD2 matching over 8 bases. CDR1 and CDR2 (germline): SGHTS, YDEGEE. V dropped 4 bases and J dropped 2; count of bases not matched to a gene: 8. This CDR3 has 15 amino acids. DNA of the CDR3: TGTGCCAGCAGCCCTAAGCGGGGGTATACCTACGAGCAGTACTTC. It is translated as CASSPKRGYTYEQYF.

V gene TRBV4-2 combines with J gene TRBJ2-7, with a weak D call TRBD2 (5 bases). Germline CDR1 is LGHNA and CDR2 is YNFKEQ. Trimming removed 3 bases from V and 7 bases from J, with 13 bases in between. CDR3 length equals 13 residues. CDR3 bases: TGTGCCAGCAGCCATGAACTAGATCGGGAGCAGTACTTC. Its protein product is CASSHELDREQYF.

This clone was observed once. This chain connects TRBV28 to TRBJ2-2, with D possibly being TRBD2 (6 bases). In germline, CDR1 is MDHEN, CDR2 SYDVKM. This CDR3 spans 15 amino acids. The ends were cut back, 3 bases at V and 1 base at J, with 9 bases in the middle. This CDR3 is CASSFFGGNTGELFF. CDR3 nucleotides: TGTGCCAGCAGTTTTTTCGGGGGGAACACCGGGGAGCTGTTTTTT.

The genes are TRBV2 and TRBJ2-7; 9 bases fit TRBD1. The CDR3 runs 12 residues. J gave up 6 bases and V 10 bases, and 7 bases lay outside the gene matches. CDR1 is SNHLY, CDR2 FYNNEI, per germline. The CDR3 DNA reads as TGTGCCACCCAGGACAGGGGAATCGAGCAGTACTTC. Translation: CATQDRGIEQYF.

In its sample, this clone was seen a few times. The chain links TRBV6-2 or TRBV6-3 to TRBJ1-6; TRBD1 matches at 10 bases. Losses at the gene ends were 6 bases for V and 9 bases for J; bases not matched to a gene: 5. Germline loops: CDR1 MNHEY, CDR2 SVGEGT. The CDR3 runs 14 residues. CDR3 bases: TGTGCCAGCAGCCCGGGACAGGGGATTTCACCCCTCCACTTT. This translates into CASSPGQGISPLHF.

The chain recombines TRBV27 with TRBJ1-6, with D perhaps TRBD1 (5 bases). This CDR3 has 17 residues. CDR1 is MNHEY, CDR2 SMNVEV, per germline (reference sequence). The germline V and J ends were trimmed by 3 bases and 0 bases, with 12 bases remaining between them. The chain's CDR3 is CASSLGRPSSYNSPLHF. The DNA of the CDR3 is TGTGCCAGCAGTTTGGGACGGCCGAGCTCCTATAATTCACCCCTCCACTTT.

J is TRBJ2-2 and V is TRBV24-1; TRBD1 matches at 8 bases. V shed 5 bases and J 0 bases; nucleotides not matched to a gene: 7. This CDR3 is built from 17 residues. CDR1 and CDR2 (germline): KGHDR, SFDVKD. For the CDR3, the DNA is TGTGCCACCAGTGTTCATGGACAGGGAACGAACACCGGGGAGCTGTTTTTT. This encodes CATSVHGQGTNTGELFF.

In this sample, this clone turned up once. The chain combines TRBV19 with TRBJ2-3; D is uncertain. Trimming shortened V by 1 base and J by 0 bases, and 8 bases separated the two germline ends. CDR1 LNHDA and CDR2 SQIVND come from the germline V gene (reference sequence). The CDR3 loop spans 15 amino acids. CDR3 in DNA: TGTGCCAGTAGTATAGGAAGAGCTAGCACAGATACGCAGTATTTT. Translating gives CASSIGRASTDTQYF.